This T cell receptor (beta chain) was identified in a study of PD-1 blockade in classical Hodgkin lymphoma. Broader study findings: Why repertoires differed is undefined; disease activity or prior therapy possibly contributed. According to reports, newly diagnosed patients had lower baseline TCR diversity than healthy donors, and relapsed/refractory patients had lower baseline TCR diversity still.

Turning to this clone: Its specificity is unknown.

Time point noted: newly diagnosed, previously untreated cHL patient sample. The protocol was immunoSEQ multiplex PCR, while the TCRdb copy is restricted to in-frame clones and leaves out a portion. The sample has some 70,000 clones, 93% seen once. The sequence was obtained from a human donor with classical Hodgkin lymphoma. The sample comprised peripheral blood mononuclear cells (PBMCs).

The CDR3 nucleotides read TGTGCCAGCAGCCTCGTGTCGGGGACGCAGTATTTT. Translating it yields CASSLVSGTQYF. This chain links TRBV9 with TRBJ2-3, with a tentative D call TRBD2 (5 bases). The CDR3 contains 12 residues. Germline values: CDR1 SGDLS, CDR2 YYNGEE. V lost 4 bases to trimming and J lost 9 bases, with 12 bases between them.